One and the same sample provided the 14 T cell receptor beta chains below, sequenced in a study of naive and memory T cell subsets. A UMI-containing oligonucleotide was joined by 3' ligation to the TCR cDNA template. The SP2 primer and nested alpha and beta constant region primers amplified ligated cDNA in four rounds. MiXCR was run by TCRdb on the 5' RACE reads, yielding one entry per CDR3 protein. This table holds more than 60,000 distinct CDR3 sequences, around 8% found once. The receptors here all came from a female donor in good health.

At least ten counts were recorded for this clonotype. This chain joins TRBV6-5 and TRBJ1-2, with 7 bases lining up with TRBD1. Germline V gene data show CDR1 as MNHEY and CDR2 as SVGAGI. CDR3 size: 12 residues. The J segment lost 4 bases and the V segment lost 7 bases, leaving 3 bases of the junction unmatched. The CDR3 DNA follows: TGTGCCAGCAAGGGACAGTTCTATGGCTACACCTTC. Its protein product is CASKGQFYGYTF.

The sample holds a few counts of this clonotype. CDR3 bases: TGTGCCAGCAGTGGGAAGGGCTCTGGGGCCAACGTCCTGACTTTC. Translating it yields CASSGKGSGANVLTF. The V gene is TRBV6-6, the J gene TRBJ2-6, with D unclear. V lost 5 bases and J 0 bases, leaving 8 bases between the germline ends. Germline V gene lookup returns CDR1 MNHNY and CDR2 SVGAGI (reference sequence). This CDR3 region has 15 residues.

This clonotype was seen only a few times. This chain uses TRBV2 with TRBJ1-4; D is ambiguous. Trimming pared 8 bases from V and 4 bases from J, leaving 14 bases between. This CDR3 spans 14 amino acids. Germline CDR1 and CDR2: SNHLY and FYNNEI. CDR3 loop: CASSSRPRNEKLFF. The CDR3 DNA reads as TGTGCCAGCTCCTCTAGGCCGCGTAATGAAAAACTGTTTTTT.

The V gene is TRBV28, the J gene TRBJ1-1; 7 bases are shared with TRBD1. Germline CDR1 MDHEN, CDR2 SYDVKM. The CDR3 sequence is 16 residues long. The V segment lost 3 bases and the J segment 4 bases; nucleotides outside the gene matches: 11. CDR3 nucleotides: TGTGCCAGCAGTTTTTATGCCGTGACAGGGACCACTGAAGCTTTCTTT. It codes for CASSFYAVTGTTEAFF.

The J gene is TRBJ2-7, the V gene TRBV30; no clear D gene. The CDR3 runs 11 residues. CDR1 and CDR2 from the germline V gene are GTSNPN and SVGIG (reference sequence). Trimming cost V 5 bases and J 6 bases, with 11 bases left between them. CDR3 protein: CAWSKGLEQYF. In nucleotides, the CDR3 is TGTGCCTGGTCGAAAGGTCTCGAGCAGTACTTC.

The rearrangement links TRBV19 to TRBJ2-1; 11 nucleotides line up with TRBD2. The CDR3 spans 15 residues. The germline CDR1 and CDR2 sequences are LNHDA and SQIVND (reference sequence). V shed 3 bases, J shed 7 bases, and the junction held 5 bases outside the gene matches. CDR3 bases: TGTGCCAGTAGTATTATAGCGGGGGGGGGTAATGAGCAGTTCTTC. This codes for CASSIIAGGGNEQFF.

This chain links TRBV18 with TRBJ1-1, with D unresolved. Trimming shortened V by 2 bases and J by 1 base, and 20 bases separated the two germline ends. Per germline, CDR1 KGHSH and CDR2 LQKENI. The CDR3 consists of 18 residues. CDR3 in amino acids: CASSPFLFTTAENTEAFF. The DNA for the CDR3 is TGTGCCAGCTCACCATTTCTGTTCACGACGGCTGAGAACACTGAAGCTTTCTTT.

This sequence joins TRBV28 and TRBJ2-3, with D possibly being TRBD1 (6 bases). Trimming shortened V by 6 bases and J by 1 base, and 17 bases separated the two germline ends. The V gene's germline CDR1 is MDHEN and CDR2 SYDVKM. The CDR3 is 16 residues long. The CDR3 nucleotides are TGTGCCAGCAGCTACTCAGGGGTGCAAGGCACAGATACGCAGTATTTT. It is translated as CASSYSGVQGTDTQYF.

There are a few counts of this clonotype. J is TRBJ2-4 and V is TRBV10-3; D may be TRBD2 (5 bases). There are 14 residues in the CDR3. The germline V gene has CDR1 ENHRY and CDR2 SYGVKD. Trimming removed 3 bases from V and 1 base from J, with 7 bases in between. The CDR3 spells CAISELGAKNIQYF. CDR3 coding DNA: TGTGCCATCAGTGAACTAGGCGCCAAAAACATTCAGTACTTC.

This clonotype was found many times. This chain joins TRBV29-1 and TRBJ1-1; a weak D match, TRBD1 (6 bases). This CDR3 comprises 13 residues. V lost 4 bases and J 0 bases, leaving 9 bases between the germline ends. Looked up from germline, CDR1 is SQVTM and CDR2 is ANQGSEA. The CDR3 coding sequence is TGCAGCGTTGCGGACAGCATGAACACTGAAGCTTTCTTT. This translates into CSVADSMNTEAFF.

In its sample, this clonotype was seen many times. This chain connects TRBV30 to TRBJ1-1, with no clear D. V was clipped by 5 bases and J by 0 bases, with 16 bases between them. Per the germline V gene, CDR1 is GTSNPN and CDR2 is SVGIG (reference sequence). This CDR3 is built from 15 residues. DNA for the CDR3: TGTGCCTGGTTGGCGCCAGGTCCGTTGAACACTGAAGCTTTCTTT. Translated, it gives CAWLAPGPLNTEAFF.

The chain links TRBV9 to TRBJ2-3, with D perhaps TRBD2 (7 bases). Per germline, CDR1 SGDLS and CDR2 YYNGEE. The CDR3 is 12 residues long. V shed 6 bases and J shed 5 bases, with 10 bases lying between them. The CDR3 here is CASKGGEDTQYF. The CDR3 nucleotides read TGTGCCAGCAAAGGGGGGGAAGATACGCAGTATTTT. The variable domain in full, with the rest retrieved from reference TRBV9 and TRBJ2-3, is DSGVTQTPKHLITATGQRVTLRCSPRSGDLSVYWYQQSLDQGLQFLIQYYNGEERAKGNILERFSAQQFPDLHSELNLSSLELGDSALYFCASKGGEDTQYFGPGTRLTVL.

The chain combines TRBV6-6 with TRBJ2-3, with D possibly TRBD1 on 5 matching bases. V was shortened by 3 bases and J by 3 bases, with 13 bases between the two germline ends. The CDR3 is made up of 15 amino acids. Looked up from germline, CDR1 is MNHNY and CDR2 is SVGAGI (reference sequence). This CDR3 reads CASSYSLTDTDTQYF. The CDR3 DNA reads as TGTGCCAGCAGTTATAGTTTGACAGATACAGATACGCAGTATTTT.

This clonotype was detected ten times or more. The CDR3 loop is CASSSGLTNYGYTF. The CDR3 nucleotides read TGTGCCAGCAGTTCCGGACTGACTAACTATGGCTACACCTTC. This sequence joins TRBV6-5 and TRBJ1-2; D is uncertain. The CDR3 covers 14 residues. The ends were cut back, 4 bases at V and 0 bases at J, with 9 bases in the middle. Per germline, CDR1 MNHEY and CDR2 SVGAGI.